This T cell receptor beta chain was documented in a study of shared clonotypes between healthy human individuals. Regarding the study as a whole: Clonotype sharing among donors, it was expected, would be affected by sequencing depth. Naive subsets, compared against memory subsets, generally had larger estimated richness values. There were few donors, and this limited the genetic and exposure-history diversity represented.

The CDR3 is 14 amino acids. Germline V gene data show CDR1 as SGHVS and CDR2 as FQNEAQ. Trimming cost V 5 bases and J 2 bases; bases outside gene matches: 4. Comments on this clone: No antigen is known for it. Other DNA sequences in this specimen translate into the identical CDR3.

Sequencing used immunoSEQ multiplex PCR; TCRdb keeps in-frame clones, though not all of them. The sample yields roughly 2.5 million clones, more than 90% seen once. Caucasian adults living in Nashville, Tennessee, provided all samples. The sequence came from a man in his late teens or twenties in good health. The chain joins TRBV7-8 to TRBJ2-7; 9 bases line up with TRBD1. What was sequenced was naive CD4+ T cells sorted from blood. Subset specified: CD45RA+ positively selected. The CDR3: CASSPRDRAYEQYF. The CDR3 nucleotides are TGTGCCAGCAGCCCACGGGACAGGGCCTACGAGCAGTACTTC. Full variable domain (outside the CDR3, taken from reference TRBV7-8 and TRBJ2-7): GAGVSQSPRYKVAKRGQDVALRCDPISGHVSLFWYQQALGQGPEFLTYFQNEAQLDKSGLPSDRFFAERPEGSVSTLKIQRTQQEDSAVYLCASSPRDRAYEQYFGPGTRLTVT.